This TCR beta chain was obtained from a study of T cell changes during pregnancy in multiple sclerosis. The repertoire was sequenced with immunoSEQ multiplex PCR; TCRdb's copy has only in-frame clones and lacks some. The sample records about 61,000 clones, approximately 90% being singletons. The length of the CDR3 is 18 residues. V dropped 4 bases and J dropped 6; count of bases not matched to a gene: 13. From germline, CDR1 is SGDLS and CDR2 YYNGEE. This TCR derives from a female donor in good health, enrolled as a control in a pregnancy study. This material consisted of peripheral blood, taken in the first trimester of pregnancy. The J gene is TRBJ2-2, the V gene TRBV9; 12 bases align to TRBD2. The CDR3 DNA is TGTGCCAGCAGCTTCCTAGCGGGGGGGACCGCTTCGTCCGGGGAGCTGTTTTTT. It specifies CASSFLAGGTASSGELFF.